These T cell receptor beta chains were read from a single sample in a study of response to subunit inactivated influenza vaccine. TCRdb analysed the RT-PCR reads with MiXCR anew, one entry per CDR3 protein. The top ten hold 8.5% to 14% of the sample, which has 500,000 to 750,000 distinct CDR3 sequences, 12% to 15% seen once. The sample in question was PBMCs from blood, obtained 12 days after vaccination. These receptors were taken from a man between 45 and 60 years old who received an inactivated influenza vaccine. Each CDR3 is given with its conserved first and last residue. D genes are given only for firm matches. Clone size is stated in some rows and not others, as once, few, many or a class when expanded.

CDR3 protein: CASSPGTASGEQYF
CDR3 DNA: TGTGCCAGCAGTCCCGGGACAGCGTCCGGAGAGCAGTACTTC
D gene: TRBD1
clone size: -
J gene: TRBJ2-7
V gene: TRBV5-5

CDR3 protein: CAITQSGNTIYF
CDR3 DNA: TGTGCCATCACCCAATCTGGAAACACCATATATTTT
D gene: -
clone size: few
J gene: TRBJ1-3
V gene: TRBV10-3

CDR3 protein: CASSQEGQGTYNEQFF
CDR3 DNA: TGTGCCAGCAGCCAAGAGGGACAGGGTACCTACAATGAGCAGTTCTTC
D gene: TRBD1
clone size: few
J gene: TRBJ2-1
V gene: TRBV3-1

CDR3 protein: CAISESASGSHNEQFF
CDR3 DNA: TGTGCCATCAGTGAGTCGGCTAGCGGGAGTCACAATGAGCAGTTCTTC
D gene: TRBD2
clone size: -
J gene: TRBJ2-1
V gene: TRBV10-3

CDR3 protein: CASSTGGDNEQFF
CDR3 DNA: TGTGCCAGCAGCACGGGAGGGGACAATGAGCAGTTCTTC
D gene: TRBD2
clone size: -
J gene: TRBJ2-1
V gene: TRBV28

CDR3 protein: CAKASGSEAGELFF
CDR3 DNA: TGTGCCAAAGCAAGCGGGAGTGAGGCCGGGGAGCTGTTTTTT
D gene: TRBD2
clone size: -
J gene: TRBJ2-2
V gene: TRBV2

CDR3 protein: CASSFLQDHYEQYF
CDR3 DNA: TGTGCCAGCAGCTTTCTACAGGATCACTACGAGCAGTACTTC
D gene: -
clone size: -
J gene: TRBJ2-7
V gene: TRBV5-5

CDR3 protein: CASALYSGNTIYF
CDR3 DNA: TGTGCCAGCGCCCTATACTCTGGAAACACCATATATTTT
D gene: -
clone size: few
J gene: TRBJ1-3
V gene: TRBV28

CDR3 protein: CATSKTGQGYEQYF
CDR3 DNA: TGTGCCACCAGCAAAACGGGACAGGGCTACGAGCAGTACTTC
D gene: TRBD1
clone size: many
J gene: TRBJ2-7
V gene: TRBV15

CDR3 protein: CATSDYTGELFF
CDR3 DNA: TGTGCCACCAGTGATTATACCGGGGAGCTGTTTTTT
D gene: -
clone size: few
J gene: TRBJ2-2
V gene: TRBV24-1

CDR3 protein: CASSLTGLNEAFF
CDR3 DNA: TGTGCCAGCAGTCTTACAGGGCTTAATGAAGCTTTCTTT
D gene: -
clone size: few
J gene: TRBJ1-1
V gene: TRBV7-2

CDR3 protein: CASRGWARNSPLHF
CDR3 DNA: TGTGCCAGCAGAGGGTGGGCAAGAAATTCACCCCTCCACTTT
D gene: -
clone size: -
J gene: TRBJ1-6
V gene: TRBV12-3/TRBV12-4

CDR3 protein: CASSKTGQISETQYF
CDR3 DNA: TGTGCCAGCAGTAAAACGGGACAGATATCCGAGACCCAGTACTTC
D gene: TRBD1
clone size: few
J gene: TRBJ2-5
V gene: TRBV28

CDR3 protein: CASLALRQGASVF
CDR3 DNA: TGTGCCAGCCTTGCGCTCCGGCAGGGGGCGTCGGTTTTC
D gene: TRBD1
clone size: -
J gene: TRBJ2-7
V gene: TRBV28

CDR3 protein: CASSYKTSFKNIQYF
CDR3 DNA: TGTGCCAGCAGTTACAAGACTAGCTTCAAAAACATTCAGTACTTC
D gene: TRBD2
clone size: once
J gene: TRBJ2-4
V gene: TRBV6-2/TRBV6-3

CDR3 protein: CASSLRPGHTEAFF
CDR3 DNA: TGCGCCAGCAGCTTGAGGCCGGGGCACACTGAAGCTTTCTTT
D gene: -
clone size: -
J gene: TRBJ1-1
V gene: TRBV5-1

CDR3 protein: CASSSGQGSPDTQYF
CDR3 DNA: TGCGCCAGCAGCTCAGGACAGGGGAGCCCAGATACGCAGTATTTT
D gene: TRBD1
clone size: few
J gene: TRBJ2-3
V gene: TRBV5-1

CDR3 protein: CASSYRGQLGKGRSYNEQFF
CDR3 DNA: TGTGCCAGCAGTTACAGGGGACAGTTGGGTAAAGGGAGATCCTACAATGAGCAGTTCTTC
D gene: TRBD1
clone size: -
J gene: TRBJ2-1
V gene: TRBV6-2/TRBV6-3

CDR3 protein: CASSSPGPNIQYF
CDR3 DNA: TGTGCCAGCAGCTCCCCTGGGCCGAACATTCAGTACTTC
D gene: -
clone size: -
J gene: TRBJ2-4
V gene: TRBV5-4

CDR3 protein: CASSFSSDNEQFF
CDR3 DNA: TGTGCCAGCAGTTTTTCGAGCGACAATGAGCAGTTCTTC
D gene: -
clone size: many
J gene: TRBJ2-1
V gene: TRBV12-3/TRBV12-4

CDR3 protein: CASSGPQGGAEAFF
CDR3 DNA: TGTGCCAGCAGCGGACCACAGGGGGGGGCTGAAGCTTTCTTT
D gene: TRBD1
clone size: many
J gene: TRBJ1-1
V gene: TRBV9

CDR3 protein: CARGPGQTGELFF
CDR3 DNA: TGTGCCAGGGGCCCCGGACAGACCGGGGAGCTGTTTTTT
D gene: -
clone size: -
J gene: TRBJ2-2
V gene: TRBV7-1

CDR3 protein: CASSDWTGALAEQYF
CDR3 DNA: TGTGCCAGCAGTGATTGGACAGGGGCTTTAGCCGAGCAGTACTTC
D gene: TRBD1
clone size: few
J gene: TRBJ2-7
V gene: TRBV6-2/TRBV6-3

CDR3 protein: CASSTREVGELFF
CDR3 DNA: TGTGCCAGCAGCACCCGCGAGGTCGGGGAGCTGTTTTTT
D gene: -
clone size: -
J gene: TRBJ2-2
V gene: TRBV7-2

CDR3 protein: CASSQAGMRQLSYEQYF
CDR3 DNA: TGCGCCAGCAGCCAAGCGGGCATGCGTCAACTCTCCTACGAGCAGTACTTC
D gene: -
clone size: many
J gene: TRBJ2-7
V gene: TRBV4-1

CDR3 protein: CASSQAGTSGSNWKYF
CDR3 DNA: TGTGCCAGCAGCCAGGCTGGGACTAGCGGGAGTAACTGGAAGTACTTC
D gene: TRBD2
clone size: -
J gene: TRBJ2-7
V gene: TRBV3-1

CDR3 protein: CSARRFLRDGYTF
CDR3 DNA: TGCAGTGCTAGACGATTCCTCAGAGATGGCTACACCTTC
D gene: -
clone size: -
J gene: TRBJ1-2
V gene: TRBV20-1

CDR3 protein: CASSVSGNTGELFF
CDR3 DNA: TGCGCCAGCAGCGTCTCAGGGAACACCGGGGAGCTGTTTTTT
D gene: -
clone size: many
J gene: TRBJ2-2
V gene: TRBV5-1

CDR3 protein: CAWSGQGWTEAFF
CDR3 DNA: TGTGCCTGGAGTGGACAGGGGTGGACTGAAGCTTTCTTT
D gene: TRBD1
clone size: -
J gene: TRBJ1-1
V gene: TRBV30

CDR3 protein: CASSPGGGIYSYNEQFF
CDR3 DNA: TGTGCCAGCAGCCCGGGGGGGGGGATATACTCCTACAATGAGCAGTTCTTC
D gene: TRBD2
clone size: many
J gene: TRBJ2-1
V gene: TRBV7-2

CDR3 protein: CSVEGGSSYNEQFF
CDR3 DNA: TGCAGCGTTGAGGGCGGTAGCTCCTACAATGAGCAGTTCTTC
D gene: -
clone size: many
J gene: TRBJ2-1
V gene: TRBV29-1

CDR3 protein: CASSLDGNNEQFF
CDR3 DNA: TGCGCCAGCAGCTTAGACGGGAACAATGAGCAGTTCTTC
D gene: -
clone size: few
J gene: TRBJ2-1
V gene: TRBV5-1

CDR3 protein: CASSYLAQGRNEQFF
CDR3 DNA: TGTGCCAGCAGTTACTTGGCGCAGGGTCGCAATGAGCAGTTCTTC
D gene: -
clone size: -
J gene: TRBJ2-1
V gene: TRBV6-2/TRBV6-3

CDR3 protein: CASSPNRGDTGELFF
CDR3 DNA: TGTGCCAGCTCACCGAACAGGGGGGACACCGGGGAGCTGTTTTTT
D gene: TRBD1
clone size: -
J gene: TRBJ2-2
V gene: TRBV18

CDR3 protein: CASSDSVSRWDGTEAFF
CDR3 DNA: TGTGCCAGCAGTGACTCGGTCAGTCGGTGGGATGGGACTGAAGCTTTCTTT
D gene: -
clone size: -
J gene: TRBJ1-1
V gene: TRBV6-4

CDR3 protein: CASSPGTRVSEQFF
CDR3 DNA: TGTGCCAGCTCACCAGGGACTAGAGTAAGTGAGCAGTTCTTC
D gene: TRBD2
clone size: -
J gene: TRBJ2-1
V gene: TRBV18

CDR3 protein: CASSLKSSGRAGELFF
CDR3 DNA: TGTGCCAGCAGCTTGAAATCTAGCGGGAGGGCCGGGGAGCTGTTTTTT
D gene: TRBD2
clone size: few
J gene: TRBJ2-2
V gene: TRBV5-5

CDR3 protein: CASSYSGVNTEAFF
CDR3 DNA: TGTGCCAGCAGTTACTCGGGGGTGAACACTGAAGCTTTCTTT
D gene: -
clone size: few
J gene: TRBJ1-1
V gene: TRBV6-2/TRBV6-3

CDR3 protein: CASSSQYRENSEAFF
CDR3 DNA: TGTGCCAGCAGCTCCCAATACAGGGAGAACTCTGAAGCTTTCTTT
D gene: -
clone size: few
J gene: TRBJ1-1
V gene: TRBV7-2

CDR3 protein: CASSQAPGKENSPLHF
CDR3 DNA: TGCGCCAGCAGCCAAGCCCCCGGCAAGGAGAATTCACCCCTCCACTTT
D gene: -
clone size: few
J gene: TRBJ1-6
V gene: TRBV4-1

CDR3 protein: CASSLERVGSYNELFF
CDR3 DNA: TGCGCCAGCAGCTTGGAGCGGGTGGGCTCCTACAATGAGCTGTTCTTC
D gene: -
clone size: -
J gene: TRBJ2-1
V gene: TRBV5-1

CDR3 protein: CASSSLVTGELFF
CDR3 DNA: TGTGCCAGCAGCTCTTTAGTCACCGGGGAGCTGTTTTTT
D gene: -
clone size: many
J gene: TRBJ2-2
V gene: TRBV5-4

CDR3 protein: CAWSSSSGRPNEQFF
CDR3 DNA: TGTGCCTGGAGTTCGTCTAGCGGGAGGCCCAATGAGCAGTTCTTC
D gene: TRBD2
clone size: -
J gene: TRBJ2-1
V gene: TRBV30

CDR3 protein: CSARAGCTGELFF
CDR3 DNA: TGCAGTGCTAGGGCGGGATGCACCGGGGAGCTGTTTTTT
D gene: -
clone size: once
J gene: TRBJ2-2
V gene: TRBV20-1

CDR3 protein: CASSPGQGYNEQFF
CDR3 DNA: TGTGCCAGCAGCCCGGGACAGGGCTACAATGAGCAGTTCTTC
D gene: TRBD1
clone size: many
J gene: TRBJ2-1
V gene: TRBV28

CDR3 protein: CASRPRGYSNQPQHF
CDR3 DNA: TGTGCCAGCAGGCCGCGGGGTTATAGCAATCAGCCCCAGCATTTT
D gene: -
clone size: few
J gene: TRBJ1-5
V gene: TRBV6-1

CDR3 protein: CASSFLGTGELFF
CDR3 DNA: TGTGCCAGCAGTTTTCTGGGGACCGGGGAGCTGTTTTTT
D gene: -
clone size: few
J gene: TRBJ2-2
V gene: TRBV28

CDR3 protein: CASSSADFSYNEQFF
CDR3 DNA: TGCGCCAGCAGCTCAGCGGACTTCTCCTACAATGAGCAGTTCTTC
D gene: -
clone size: many
J gene: TRBJ2-1
V gene: TRBV5-1

CDR3 protein: CASSLEGGTRAGELFF
CDR3 DNA: TGTGCCAGCAGCTTAGAAGGAGGGACCCGTGCCGGGGAGCTGTTTTTT
D gene: -
clone size: -
J gene: TRBJ2-2
V gene: TRBV7-2